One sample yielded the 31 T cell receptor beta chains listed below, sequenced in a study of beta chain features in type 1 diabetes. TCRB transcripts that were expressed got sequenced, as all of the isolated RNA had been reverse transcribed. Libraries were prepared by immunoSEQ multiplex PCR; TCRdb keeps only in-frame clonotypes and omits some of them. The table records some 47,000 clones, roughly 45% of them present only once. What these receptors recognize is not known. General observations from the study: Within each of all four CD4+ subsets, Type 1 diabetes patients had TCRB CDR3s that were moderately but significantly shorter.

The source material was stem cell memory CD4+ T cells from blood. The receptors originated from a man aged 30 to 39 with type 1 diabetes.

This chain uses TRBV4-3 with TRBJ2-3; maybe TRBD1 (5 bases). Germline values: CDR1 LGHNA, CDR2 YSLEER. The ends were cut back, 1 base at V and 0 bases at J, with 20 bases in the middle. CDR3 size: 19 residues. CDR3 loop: CASSQVWGSDTSSTDTQYF. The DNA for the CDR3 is TGCGCCAGCAGCCAAGTTTGGGGCAGCGATACCTCTAGCACAGATACGCAGTATTTT.

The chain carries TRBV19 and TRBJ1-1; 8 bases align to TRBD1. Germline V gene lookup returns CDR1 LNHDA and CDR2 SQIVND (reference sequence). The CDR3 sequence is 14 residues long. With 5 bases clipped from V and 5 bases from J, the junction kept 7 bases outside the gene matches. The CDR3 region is CASSFGTGITEAFF. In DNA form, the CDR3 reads TGTGCCAGTAGTTTCGGGACAGGAATAACTGAAGCTTTCTTT.

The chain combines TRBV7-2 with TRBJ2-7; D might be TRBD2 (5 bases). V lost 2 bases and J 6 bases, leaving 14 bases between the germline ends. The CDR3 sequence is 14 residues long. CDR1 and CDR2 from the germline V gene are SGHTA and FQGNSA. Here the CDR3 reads CASSLMGLAGEQYF. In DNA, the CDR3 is TGTGCCAGCAGCTTAATGGGTCTAGCAGGCGAGCAGTACTTC. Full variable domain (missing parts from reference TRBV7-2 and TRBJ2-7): GAGVSQSPSNKVTEKGKDVELRCDPISGHTALYWYRQSLGQGLEFLIYFQGNSAPDKSGLPSDRFSAERTGGSVSTLTIQRTQQEDSAVYLCASSLMGLAGEQYFGPGTRLTVT.

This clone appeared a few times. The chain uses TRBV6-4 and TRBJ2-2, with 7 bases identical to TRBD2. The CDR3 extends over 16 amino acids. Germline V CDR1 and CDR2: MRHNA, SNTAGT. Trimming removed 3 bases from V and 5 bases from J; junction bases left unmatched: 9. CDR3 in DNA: TGTGCCAGCAGTGATTCAACGGGAGGCCGTACCGGGGAGCTGTTTTTT. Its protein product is CASSDSTGGRTGELFF.

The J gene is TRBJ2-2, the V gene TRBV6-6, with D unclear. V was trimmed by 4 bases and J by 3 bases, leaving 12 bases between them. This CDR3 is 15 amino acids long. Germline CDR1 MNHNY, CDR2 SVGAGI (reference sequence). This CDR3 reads CASSLASSDTGELFF. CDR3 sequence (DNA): TGTGCCAGCAGTTTAGCCAGTTCGGACACCGGGGAGCTGTTTTTT.

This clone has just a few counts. The CDR3 loop is CASRTPGLSYEQYF. The CDR3 nucleotides read TGTGCCAGCAGGACCCCGGGGTTGAGCTACGAGCAGTACTTC. The chain combines TRBV28 with TRBJ2-7; a weak D match, TRBD2 (5 bases). The CDR3 totals 14 residues. Germline lookup yields CDR1 MDHEN and CDR2 SYDVKM. Trimming pared 6 bases from V and 3 bases from J, leaving 15 bases between.

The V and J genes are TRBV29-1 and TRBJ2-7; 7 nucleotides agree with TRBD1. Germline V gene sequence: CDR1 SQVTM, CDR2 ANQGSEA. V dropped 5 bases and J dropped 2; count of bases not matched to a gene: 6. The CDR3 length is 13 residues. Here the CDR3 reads CSVSDRATYEQYF. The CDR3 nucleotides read TGCAGCGTTTCCGACAGGGCGACCTACGAGCAGTACTTC.

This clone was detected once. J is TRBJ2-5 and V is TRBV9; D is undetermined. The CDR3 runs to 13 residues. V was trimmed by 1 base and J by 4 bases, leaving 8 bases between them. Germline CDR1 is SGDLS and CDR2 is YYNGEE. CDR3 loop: CASSVSLSETQYF. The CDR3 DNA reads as TGTGCCAGCAGCGTAAGCCTGTCAGAGACCCAGTACTTC.

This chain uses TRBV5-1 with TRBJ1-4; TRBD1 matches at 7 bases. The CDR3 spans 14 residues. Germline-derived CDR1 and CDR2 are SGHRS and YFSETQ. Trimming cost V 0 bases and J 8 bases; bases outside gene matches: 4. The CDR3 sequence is CASSLGQGSEKLFF. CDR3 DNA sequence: TGCGCCAGCAGCTTGGGACAGGGAAGCGAAAAACTGTTTTTT.

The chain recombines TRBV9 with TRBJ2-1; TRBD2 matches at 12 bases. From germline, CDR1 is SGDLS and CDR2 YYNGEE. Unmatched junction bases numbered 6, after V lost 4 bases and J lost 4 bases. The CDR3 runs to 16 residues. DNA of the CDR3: TGTGCCAGCAGCCCCCCCGGGACTAGCGGGTACAATGAGCAGTTCTTC. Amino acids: CASSPPGTSGYNEQFF.

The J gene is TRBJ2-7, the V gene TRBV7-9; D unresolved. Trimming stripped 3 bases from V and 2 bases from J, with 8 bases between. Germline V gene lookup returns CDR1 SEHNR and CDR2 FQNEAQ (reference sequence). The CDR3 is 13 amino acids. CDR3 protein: CASSLGFAYEQYF. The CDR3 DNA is TGTGCCAGCAGCTTGGGCTTTGCCTACGAGCAGTACTTC.

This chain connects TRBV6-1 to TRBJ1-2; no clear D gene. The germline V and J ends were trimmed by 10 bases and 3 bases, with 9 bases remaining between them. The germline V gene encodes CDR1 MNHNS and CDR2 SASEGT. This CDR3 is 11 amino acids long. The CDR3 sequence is CATARYYGYTF. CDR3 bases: TGTGCCACCGCGCGCTACTATGGCTACACCTTC.

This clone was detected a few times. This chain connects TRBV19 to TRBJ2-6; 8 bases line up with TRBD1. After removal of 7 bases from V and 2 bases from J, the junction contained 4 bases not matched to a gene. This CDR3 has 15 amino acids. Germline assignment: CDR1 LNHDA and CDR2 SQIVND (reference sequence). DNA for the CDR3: TGTGCCAGTACCACGACAGGGGCTGGGGCCAACGTCCTGACTTTC. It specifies CASTTTGAGANVLTF.

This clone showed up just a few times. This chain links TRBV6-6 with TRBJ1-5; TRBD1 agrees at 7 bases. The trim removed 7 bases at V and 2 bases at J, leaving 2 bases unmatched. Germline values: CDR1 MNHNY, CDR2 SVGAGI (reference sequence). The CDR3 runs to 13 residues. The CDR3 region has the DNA TGTGCCAGCACCGGACAGGGCAATCAGCCCCAGCATTTT. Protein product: CASTGQGNQPQHF.

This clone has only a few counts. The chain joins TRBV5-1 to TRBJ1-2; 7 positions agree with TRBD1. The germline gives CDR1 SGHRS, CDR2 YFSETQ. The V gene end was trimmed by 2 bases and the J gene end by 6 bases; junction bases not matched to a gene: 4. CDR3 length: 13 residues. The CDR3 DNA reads TGCGCCAGCAGCTTTCAGGGGGTGGATGGCTACACCTTC. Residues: CASSFQGVDGYTF. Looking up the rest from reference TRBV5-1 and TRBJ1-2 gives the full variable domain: KAGVTQTPRYLIKTRGQQVTLSCSPISGHRSVSWYQQTPGQGLQFLFEYFSETQRNKGNFPGRFSGRQFSNSRSEMNVSTLELGDSALYLCASSFQGVDGYTFGSGTRLTVV.

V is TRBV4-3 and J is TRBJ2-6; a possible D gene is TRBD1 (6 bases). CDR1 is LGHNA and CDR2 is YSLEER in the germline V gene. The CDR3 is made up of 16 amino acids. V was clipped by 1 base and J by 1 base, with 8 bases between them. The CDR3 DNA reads TGCGCCAGCAGCCAAGTCAGGGGATCTGGGGCCAACGTCCTGACTTTC. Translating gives CASSQVRGSGANVLTF.

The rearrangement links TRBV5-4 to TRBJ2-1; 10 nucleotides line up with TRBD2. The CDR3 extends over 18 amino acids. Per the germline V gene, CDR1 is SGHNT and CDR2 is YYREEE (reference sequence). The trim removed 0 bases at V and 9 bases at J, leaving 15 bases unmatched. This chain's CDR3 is CASSLGGLWSGRATEQFF. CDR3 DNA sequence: TGTGCCAGCAGCTTGGGCGGACTCTGGAGCGGGAGGGCCACTGAGCAGTTCTTC.

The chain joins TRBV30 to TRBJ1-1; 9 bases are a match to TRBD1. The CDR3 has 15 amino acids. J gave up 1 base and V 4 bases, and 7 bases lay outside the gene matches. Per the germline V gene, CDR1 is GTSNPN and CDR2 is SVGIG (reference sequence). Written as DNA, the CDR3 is TGTGCCTGGACCGTTCGGGGACAGGGGAACACTGAAGCTTTCTTT. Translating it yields CAWTVRGQGNTEAFF.

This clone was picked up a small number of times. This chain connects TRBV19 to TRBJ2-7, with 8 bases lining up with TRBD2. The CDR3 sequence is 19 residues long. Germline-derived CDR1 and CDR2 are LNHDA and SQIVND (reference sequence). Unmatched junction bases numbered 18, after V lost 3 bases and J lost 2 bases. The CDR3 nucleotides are TGTGCCAGTAGTATCCTCGGTGTACTAGCGGATCCCTCGCCCTACGAGCAGTACTTC. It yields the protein CASSILGVLADPSPYEQYF.

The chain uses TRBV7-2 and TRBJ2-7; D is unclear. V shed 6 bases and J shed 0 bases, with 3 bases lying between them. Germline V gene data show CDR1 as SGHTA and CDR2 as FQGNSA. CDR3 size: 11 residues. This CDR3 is CASSHSYEQYF. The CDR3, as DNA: TGTGCCAGCAGTCACTCCTACGAGCAGTACTTC.

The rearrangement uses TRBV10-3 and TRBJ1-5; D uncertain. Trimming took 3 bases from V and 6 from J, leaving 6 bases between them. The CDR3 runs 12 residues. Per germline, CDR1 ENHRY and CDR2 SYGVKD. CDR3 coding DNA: TGTGCCATCAGTGACGGCGGTCAGCCCCAGCATTTT. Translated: CAISDGGQPQHF.

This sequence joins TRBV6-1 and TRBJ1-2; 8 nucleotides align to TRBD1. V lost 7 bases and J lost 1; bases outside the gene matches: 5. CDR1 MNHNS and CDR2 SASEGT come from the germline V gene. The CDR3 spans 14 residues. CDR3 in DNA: TGTGCCAGCATCCGGGACAGGCTTAACTATGGCTACACCTTC. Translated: CASIRDRLNYGYTF.

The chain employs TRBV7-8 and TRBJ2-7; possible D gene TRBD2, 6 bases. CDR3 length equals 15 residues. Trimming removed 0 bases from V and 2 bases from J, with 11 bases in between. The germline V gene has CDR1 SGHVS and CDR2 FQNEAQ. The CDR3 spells CASSLAISGAYEQYF. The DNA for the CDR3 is TGTGCCAGCAGCTTAGCTATTAGCGGAGCCTACGAGCAGTACTTC.

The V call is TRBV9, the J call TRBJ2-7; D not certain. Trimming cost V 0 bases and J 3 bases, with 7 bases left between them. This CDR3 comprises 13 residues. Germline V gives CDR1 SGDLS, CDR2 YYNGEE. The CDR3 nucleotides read TGTGCCAGCAGCGTAGAAAACGGCTACGAGCAGTACTTC. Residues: CASSVENGYEQYF.

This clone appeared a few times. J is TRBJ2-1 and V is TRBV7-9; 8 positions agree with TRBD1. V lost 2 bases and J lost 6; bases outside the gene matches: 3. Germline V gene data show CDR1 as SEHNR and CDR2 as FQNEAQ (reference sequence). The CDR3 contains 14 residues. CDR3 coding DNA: TGTGCCAGCAGCTTAAGGACAGGGTTCAATGAGCAGTTCTTC. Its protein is CASSLRTGFNEQFF.

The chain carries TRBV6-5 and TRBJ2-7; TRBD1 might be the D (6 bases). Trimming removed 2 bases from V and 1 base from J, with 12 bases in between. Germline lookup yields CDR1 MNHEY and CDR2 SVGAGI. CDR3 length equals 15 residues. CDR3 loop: CASSYGGRGSYEQYF. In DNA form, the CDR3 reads TGTGCCAGCAGTTACGGAGGCAGGGGATCCTACGAGCAGTACTTC.

The DNA of the CDR3 is TGTGCCAGCAGCTCGGCTAGCGGGGGGGGTTACGAGCAGTACTTC. Translated, it gives CASSSASGGGYEQYF. V is TRBV7-2 and J is TRBJ2-7, with 12 bases lining up with TRBD2. The V gene's germline CDR1 is SGHTA and CDR2 FQGNSA. Trimming at V came to 4 bases and at J to 4 bases, leaving 5 bases not matched to a gene. The CDR3 extends over 15 amino acids.

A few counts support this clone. In nucleotides, the CDR3 is TGTGCCAGCAGCTTAGTTCCGGGTCAGCCCCAGCATTTT. Translated, it gives CASSLVPGQPQHF. The rearrangement joins TRBV7-8 to TRBJ1-5; D not resolved. Germline CDR1 is SGHVS and CDR2 is FQNEAQ. Deletions cut 1 base from V and 6 bases from J, with 7 bases between. This CDR3 region has 13 residues.

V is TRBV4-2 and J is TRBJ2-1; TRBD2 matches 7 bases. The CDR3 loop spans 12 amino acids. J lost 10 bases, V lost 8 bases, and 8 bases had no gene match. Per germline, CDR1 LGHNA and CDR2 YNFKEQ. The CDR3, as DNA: TGTGCCAGCGCATCCGGGACTACCGAGCAGTTCTTC. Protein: CASASGTTEQFF.

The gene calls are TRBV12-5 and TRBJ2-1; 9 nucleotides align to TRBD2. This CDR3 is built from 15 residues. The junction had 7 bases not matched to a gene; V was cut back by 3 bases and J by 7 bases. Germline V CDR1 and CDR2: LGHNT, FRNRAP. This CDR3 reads CASGLVLAGNNEQFF. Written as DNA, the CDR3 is TGTGCTAGTGGTTTAGTGCTAGCGGGGAATAATGAGCAGTTCTTC.

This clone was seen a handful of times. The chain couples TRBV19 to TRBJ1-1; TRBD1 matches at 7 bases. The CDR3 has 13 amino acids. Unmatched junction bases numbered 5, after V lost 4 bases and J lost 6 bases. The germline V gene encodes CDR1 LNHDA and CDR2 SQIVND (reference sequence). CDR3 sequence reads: CASSRTGTAEAFF. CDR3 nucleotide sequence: TGTGCCAGTAGTAGAACCGGGACAGCTGAAGCTTTCTTT.